This T cell receptor beta chain was identified in a study of T cell responses to AZD1222 COVID-19 vaccine. Notes on this clone: The antigen remains undetermined. Other DNA sequences in this sample translate to the same CDR3.

The CDR3 is 14 residues long. V dropped 2 bases and J dropped 2 bases, with 10 bases sitting between them. Germline values: CDR1 SGHRS, CDR2 YFSETQ. General study points: The study sampled repertoires only after the peak T cell response.

Only in-frame clones appear in the TCRdb table, and some are missing; sequencing was by immunoSEQ multiplex PCR. This repertoire shows 150,000 or so clones, approximately 90% found once; its top ten account for roughly 3.8%. The receptor was isolated from an adult who received the AZD1222 COVID-19 vaccine. The chain has TRBV5-1 and TRBJ1-1; D perhaps matches TRBD1 (5 bases). The input for sequencing was peripheral blood, taken 28 days after the second AZD1222 dose. Written as DNA, the CDR3 is TGCGCCAGCAGCTTTTCCCAGGGAAACACTGAAGCTTTCTTT. Translation gives CASSFSQGNTEAFF.